This TCR beta chain appears in the sequencing data of a study of regulatory T cells in long-lasting Graves disease. Per germline, CDR1 MDHEN and CDR2 SYDVKM. The CDR3 is made up of 13 amino acids. V was pared by 5 bases and J by 8 bases, with 12 bases between. This clonotype came up many times. Time point reported: newly diagnosed GD, antithyroid drugs for less than 3 months. Construction of the TCR library relied on RNA isolated from PBMCs. HTBI primers from iRepertoire and Arm-PCR of CDR3 regions yielded the TCR beta libraries. From the multiplex PCR reads, TCRdb called clonotypes with MiXCR, one entry per CDR3 protein. The repertoire holds 450,000 to 700,000 distinct CDR3 sequences, with approximately 13% as singletons. The same data also contributed to another study, on T cells in Graves' hyperthyroidism and ophthalmopathy.

The chain combines TRBV28 with TRBJ1-4, with D unresolved. Sequencing was performed on peripheral blood mononuclear cells (PBMCs), taken at new diagnosis, from a patient treated with antithyroid drugs. The TCR was taken from a man aged 25-45 years with Graves disease. The CDR3 DNA reads TGTGCCAGCAGTACGTGGGCGTACGAAAAACTGTTTTTT. It specifies CASSTWAYEKLFF.